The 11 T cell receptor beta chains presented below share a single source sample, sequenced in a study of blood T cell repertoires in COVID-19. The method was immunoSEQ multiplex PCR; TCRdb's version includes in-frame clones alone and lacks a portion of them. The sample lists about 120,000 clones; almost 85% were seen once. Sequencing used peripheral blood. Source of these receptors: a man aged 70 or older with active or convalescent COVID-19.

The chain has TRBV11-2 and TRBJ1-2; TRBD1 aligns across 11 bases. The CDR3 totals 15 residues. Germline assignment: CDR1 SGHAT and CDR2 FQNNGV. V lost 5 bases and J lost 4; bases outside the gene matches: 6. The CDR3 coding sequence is TGTGCCAGCAGCAGATCGGGACAGGGGGGCTATGGCTACACCTTC. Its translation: CASSRSGQGGYGYTF.

The CDR3 loop is CASSQGARGNTEAFF. The CDR3 DNA reads as TGTGCCAGCAGCCAAGGGGCCAGGGGGAACACTGAAGCTTTCTTT. V and J are TRBV3-1 (or the pseudogene TRBV3-2) and TRBJ1-1; D might be TRBD1 (6 bases). Looked up from germline, CDR1 is LGHDT and CDR2 is YNNKEL (reference sequence). Trimming left V 1 base short and J 1 base short, with 10 bases between. The length of the CDR3 is 15 residues.

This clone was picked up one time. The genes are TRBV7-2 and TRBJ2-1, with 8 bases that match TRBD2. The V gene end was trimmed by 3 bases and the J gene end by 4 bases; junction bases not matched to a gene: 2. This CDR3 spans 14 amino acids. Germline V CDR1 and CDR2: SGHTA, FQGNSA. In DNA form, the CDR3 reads TGTGCCAGCAGCTTCGCGGGGGGTTACAATGAGCAGTTCTTC. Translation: CASSFAGGYNEQFF.

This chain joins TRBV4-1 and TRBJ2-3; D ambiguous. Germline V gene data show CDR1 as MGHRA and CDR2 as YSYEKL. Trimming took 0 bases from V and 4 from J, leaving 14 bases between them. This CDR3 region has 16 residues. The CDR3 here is CASSQEGPPTADTQYF. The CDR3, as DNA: TGCGCCAGCAGCCAAGAGGGCCCTCCAACCGCAGATACGCAGTATTTT.

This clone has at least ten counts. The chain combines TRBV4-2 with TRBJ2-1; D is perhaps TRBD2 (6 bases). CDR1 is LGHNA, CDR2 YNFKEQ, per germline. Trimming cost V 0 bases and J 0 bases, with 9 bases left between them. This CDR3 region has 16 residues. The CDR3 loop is CASSQDAGSSYNEQFF. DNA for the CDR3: TGTGCCAGCAGCCAAGATGCGGGGAGCTCCTACAATGAGCAGTTCTTC.

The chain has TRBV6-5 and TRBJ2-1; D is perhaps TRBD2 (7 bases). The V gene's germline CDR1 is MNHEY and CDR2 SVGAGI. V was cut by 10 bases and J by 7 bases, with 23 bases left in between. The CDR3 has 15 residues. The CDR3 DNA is TGTGCCACCCAACTAGGGGGGGTAGTTAGGAATGAGCAGTTCTTC. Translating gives CATQLGGVVRNEQFF.

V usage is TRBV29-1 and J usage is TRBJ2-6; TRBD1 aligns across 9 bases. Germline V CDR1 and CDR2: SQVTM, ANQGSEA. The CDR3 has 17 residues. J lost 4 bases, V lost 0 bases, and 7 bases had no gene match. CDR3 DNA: TGCAGCGTTGAAGATCCGGGGACAGGGATCGGGGCCAACGTCCTGACTTTC. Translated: CSVEDPGTGIGANVLTF.

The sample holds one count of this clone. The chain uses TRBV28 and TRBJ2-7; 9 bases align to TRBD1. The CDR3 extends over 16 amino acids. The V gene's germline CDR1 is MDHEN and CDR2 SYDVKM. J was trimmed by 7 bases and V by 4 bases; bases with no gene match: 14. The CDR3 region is CASSSTGQGLEGEQYF. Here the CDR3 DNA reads TGTGCCAGCAGTTCTACGGGACAGGGACTGGAGGGGGAGCAGTACTTC.

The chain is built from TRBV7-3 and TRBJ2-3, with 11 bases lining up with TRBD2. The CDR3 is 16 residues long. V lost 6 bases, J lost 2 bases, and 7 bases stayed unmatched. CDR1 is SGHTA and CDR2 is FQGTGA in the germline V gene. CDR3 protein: CASSLGTSGHTDTQYF. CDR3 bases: TGTGCCAGCAGTTTAGGGACTAGCGGCCACACAGATACGCAGTATTTT.

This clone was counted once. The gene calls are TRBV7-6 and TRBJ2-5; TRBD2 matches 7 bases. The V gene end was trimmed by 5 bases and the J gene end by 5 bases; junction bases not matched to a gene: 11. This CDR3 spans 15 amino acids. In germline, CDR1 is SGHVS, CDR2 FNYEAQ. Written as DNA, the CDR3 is TGTGCCAGCAGCATACTAGCGAACCCATGGGAGACCCAGTACTTC. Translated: CASSILANPWETQYF.

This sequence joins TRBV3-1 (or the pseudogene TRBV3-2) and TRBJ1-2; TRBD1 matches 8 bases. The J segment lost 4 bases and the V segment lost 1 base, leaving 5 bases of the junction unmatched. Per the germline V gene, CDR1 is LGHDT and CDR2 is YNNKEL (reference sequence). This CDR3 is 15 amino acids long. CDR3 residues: CASSQGQGMAYGYTF. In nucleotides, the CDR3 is TGTGCCAGCAGCCAAGGACAGGGGATGGCCTATGGCTACACCTTC.